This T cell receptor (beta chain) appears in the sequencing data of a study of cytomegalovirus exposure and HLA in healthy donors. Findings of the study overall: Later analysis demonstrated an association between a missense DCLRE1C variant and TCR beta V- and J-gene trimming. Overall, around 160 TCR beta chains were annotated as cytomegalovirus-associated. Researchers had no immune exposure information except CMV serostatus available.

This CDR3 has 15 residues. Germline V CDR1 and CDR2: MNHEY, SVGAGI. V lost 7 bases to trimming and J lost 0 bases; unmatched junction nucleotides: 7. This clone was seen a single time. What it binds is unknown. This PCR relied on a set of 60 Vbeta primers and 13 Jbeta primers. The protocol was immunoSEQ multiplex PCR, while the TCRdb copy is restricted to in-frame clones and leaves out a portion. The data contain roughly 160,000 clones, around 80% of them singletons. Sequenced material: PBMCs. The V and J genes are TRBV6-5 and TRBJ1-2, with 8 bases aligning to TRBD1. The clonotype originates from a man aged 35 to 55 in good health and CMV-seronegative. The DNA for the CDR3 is TGTGCCAGCATCGCCGGGACAGGAGCTAACTATGGCTACACCTTC. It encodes CASIAGTGANYGYTF.